This TCR beta chain appears in the sequencing data of a study of CD8 T cells in ankylosing spondylitis. Study outcomes and limitations: Past studies reported some motif variants in reactive arthritis synovial fluid and blood. Seemingly characteristic of ankylosing spondylitis blood was a TCR beta motif consisting of about 8 highly homologous variants.

Germline V gene sequence: CDR1 SQVTM, CDR2 ANQGSEA. The CDR3 extends over 13 amino acids. V was cut by 2 bases and J by 8 bases, with 13 bases left in between. TCRdb re-called the 5' RACE reads through MiXCR, storing one row per CDR3 protein. This table has about 220,000 distinct CDR3 sequences, 6% to 8% appearing once. This clonotype occurred a few times. Its target is unknown. The TCR sequence derives from a male donor with ankylosing spondylitis. The sample was blood, either unsorted or a sorted T cell fraction (not recorded which). The chain couples TRBV29-1 to TRBJ2-1, with D possibly TRBD2 on 6 matching bases. CDR3 nucleotides: TGCAGCGTTGAACCGGGAGCCGTGGATGAGCAGTTCTTC. This codes for CSVEPGAVDEQFF.